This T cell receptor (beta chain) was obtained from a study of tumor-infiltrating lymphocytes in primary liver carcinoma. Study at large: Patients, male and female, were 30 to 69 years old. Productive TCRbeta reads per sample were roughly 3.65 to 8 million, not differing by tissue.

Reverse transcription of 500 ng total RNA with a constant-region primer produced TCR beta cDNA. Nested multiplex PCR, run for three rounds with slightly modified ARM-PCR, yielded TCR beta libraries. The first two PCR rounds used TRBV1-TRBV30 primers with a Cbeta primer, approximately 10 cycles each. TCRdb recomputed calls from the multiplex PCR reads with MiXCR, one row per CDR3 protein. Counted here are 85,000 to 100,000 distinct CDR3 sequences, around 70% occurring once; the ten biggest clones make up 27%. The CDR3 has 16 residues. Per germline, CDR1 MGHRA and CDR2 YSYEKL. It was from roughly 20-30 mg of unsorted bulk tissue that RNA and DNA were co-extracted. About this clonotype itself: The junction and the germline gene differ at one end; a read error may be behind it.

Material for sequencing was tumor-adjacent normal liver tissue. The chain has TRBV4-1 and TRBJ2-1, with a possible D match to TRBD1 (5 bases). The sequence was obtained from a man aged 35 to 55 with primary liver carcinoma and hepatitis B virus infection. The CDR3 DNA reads TGCGCCAGCAGCCAAGACCTCCAGGGCTCCTACGATGAGCAGTTCTTC. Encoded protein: CASSQDLQGSYDEQFF.